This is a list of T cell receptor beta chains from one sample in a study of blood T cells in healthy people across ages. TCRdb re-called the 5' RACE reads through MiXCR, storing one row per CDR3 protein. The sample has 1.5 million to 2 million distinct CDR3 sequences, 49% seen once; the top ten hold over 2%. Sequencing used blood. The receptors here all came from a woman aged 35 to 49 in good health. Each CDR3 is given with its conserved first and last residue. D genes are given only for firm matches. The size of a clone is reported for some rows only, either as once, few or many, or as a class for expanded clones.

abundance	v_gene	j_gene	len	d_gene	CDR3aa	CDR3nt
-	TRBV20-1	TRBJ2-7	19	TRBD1	CSARDEGQGSLPLLWEQYF	TGCAGTGCTAGAGATGAAGGACAGGGTAGTCTTCCTCTACTGTGGGAGCAGTACTTC
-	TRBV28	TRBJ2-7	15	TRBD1	CASSFFGDRAYEQYF	TGTGCCAGCAGTTTCTTCGGGGACAGGGCCTACGAGCAGTACTTC
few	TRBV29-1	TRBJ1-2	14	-	CSVPQRGLSYGYTF	TGCAGCGTCCCCCAACGGGGCTTAAGCTATGGCTACACCTTC
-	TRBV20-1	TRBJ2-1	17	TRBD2	CSARTSGGLSYSNEQFF	TGCAGTGCCCGGACTAGCGGGGGGCTGAGCTATAGCAATGAGCAGTTCTTC
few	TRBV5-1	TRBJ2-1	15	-	CASSLRGGNYNEQFF	TGCGCCAGCAGCTTGCGGGGAGGCAACTACAATGAGCAGTTCTTC
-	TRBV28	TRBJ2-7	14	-	CASSFRQIYYEQYF	TGTGCCAGCAGTTTTAGGCAGATCTACTACGAGCAGTACTTC
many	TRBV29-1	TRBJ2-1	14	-	CSVVHDLSYNEQFF	TGCAGCGTCGTTCATGATCTATCCTACAATGAGCAGTTCTTC
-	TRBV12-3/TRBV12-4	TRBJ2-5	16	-	CATPGFVLAPGKTQYF	TGTGCCACCCCAGGTTTTGTTTTAGCTCCTGGGAAGACCCAGTACTTC
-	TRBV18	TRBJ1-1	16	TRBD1	CASSPATRGLGTEAFF	TGTGCCAGCTCACCGGCGACAAGGGGGCTGGGCACTGAAGCTTTCTTT
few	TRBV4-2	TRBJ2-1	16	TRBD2	CASSQAGSSGDNEQFF	TGTGCCAGCAGCCAAGCAGGTTCTAGCGGAGACAATGAGCAGTTCTTC
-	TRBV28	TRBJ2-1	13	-	CASWAGTVDEQFF	TGTGCCAGCTGGGCAGGCACCGTCGATGAGCAGTTCTTC
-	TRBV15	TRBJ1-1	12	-	CATRALNTEAFF	TGTGCCACACGGGCCTTGAACACTGAAGCTTTCTTT
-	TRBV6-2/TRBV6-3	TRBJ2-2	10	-	CATGDRELFF	TGTGCCACTGGGGACCGGGAGCTGTTTTTT
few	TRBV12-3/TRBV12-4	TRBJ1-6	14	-	CASSPGTFNSPLHF	TGTGCCAGCAGTCCCGGGACCTTCAATTCACCCCTCCACTTT
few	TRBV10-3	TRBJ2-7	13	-	CAISRPGSYEQYF	TGTGCCATCAGTCGGCCGGGGTCCTACGAGCAGTACTTC
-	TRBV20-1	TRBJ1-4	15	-	CSAADTGKANEKLFF	TGCAGTGCGGCAGATACAGGGAAAGCTAATGAAAAACTGTTTTTT
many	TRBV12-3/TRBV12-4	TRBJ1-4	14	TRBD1	CASSLGQGSEKLFF	TGTGCCAGCAGTTTGGGACAGGGGAGTGAAAAACTGTTTTTT
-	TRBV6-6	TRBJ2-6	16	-	CASSYDSKTGANVLTF	TGTGCCAGCAGTTACGACAGTAAGACTGGGGCCAACGTCCTGACTTTC
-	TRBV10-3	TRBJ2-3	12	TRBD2	CASKRGEGTQYF	TGTGCCTCAAAACGGGGGGAGGGTACGCAGTATTTT
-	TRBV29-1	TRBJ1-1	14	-	CSARGGLGFTEAFF	TGCAGCGCCCGGGGTGGTCTTGGGTTTACTGAAGCTTTCTTT
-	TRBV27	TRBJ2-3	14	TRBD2	CATRLAGVVDTQYF	TGTGCCACCCGACTAGCGGGAGTTGTGGATACGCAGTATTTT
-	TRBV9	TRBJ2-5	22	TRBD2	CASSLGRDLEGLAGRRSGTQYF	TGTGCCAGCAGCCTAGGTCGGGACCTGGAGGGTCTAGCGGGGCGAAGGAGTGGGACCCAGTACTTC
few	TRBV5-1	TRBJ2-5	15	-	CASSEGIGYQETQYF	TGCGCCAGCAGCGAGGGAATCGGGTACCAAGAGACCCAGTACTTC
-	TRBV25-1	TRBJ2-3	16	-	CASSESGGGRGDTQYF	TGTGCCAGCAGTGAATCTGGGGGGGGGCGAGGAGATACGCAGTATTTT
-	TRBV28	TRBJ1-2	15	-	CASSSTPGVGYGYTF	TGTGCCAGCAGTTCAACCCCAGGGGTGGGCTATGGCTACACCTTC
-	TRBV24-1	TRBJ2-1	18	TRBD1	CATNDPEPGTGNYSEQFF	TGTGCCACCAATGATCCCGAACCTGGGACAGGGAACTACAGTGAGCAGTTCTTC
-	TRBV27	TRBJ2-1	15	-	CASSLPDKVRHEQFF	TGTGCCAGCAGTCTACCCGATAAGGTCCGGCATGAGCAGTTCTTC
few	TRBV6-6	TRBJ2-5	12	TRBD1	CASTRGKETQYF	TGTGCCAGTACCAGGGGGAAAGAGACCCAGTACTTC
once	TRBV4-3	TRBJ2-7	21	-	CASSQAGIPGRTPVESHERYF	TGCGCCAGCAGCCAAGCGGGGATACCGGGACGTACTCCGGTTGAATCCCACGAGCGGTACTTC
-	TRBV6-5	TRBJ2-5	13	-	CASSAIVIGPQYF	TGTGCCAGCAGCGCTATTGTAATTGGCCCCCAGTACTTC
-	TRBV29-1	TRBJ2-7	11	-	CSGPWGYEQYF	TGCAGCGGCCCTTGGGGGTACGAGCAGTACTTC
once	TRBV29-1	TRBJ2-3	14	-	CSLPDQRGTDTQYF	TGCAGCCTACCCGACCAACGGGGCACAGATACGCAGTATTTT
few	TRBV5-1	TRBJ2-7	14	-	CASSSQQGSYEQYF	TGCGCCAGCAGCAGTCAACAGGGATCCTACGAGCAGTACTTC
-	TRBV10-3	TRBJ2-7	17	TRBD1	CATSWTGTGEGDYEQYF	TGTGCCACCTCCTGGACAGGGACGGGAGAAGGAGACTACGAGCAGTACTTC
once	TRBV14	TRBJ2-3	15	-	CASSQDIVAWDTQYF	TGTGCCAGCAGCCAAGATATAGTAGCTTGGGATACGCAGTATTTT
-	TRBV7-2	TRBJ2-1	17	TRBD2	CASSPTRGGGTYNEQFF	TGTGCCAGCAGCCCAACCCGGGGGGGGGGAACCTACAATGAGCAGTTCTTC
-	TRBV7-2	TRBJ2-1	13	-	CASSREVGGPQFF	TGTGCCAGCAGCCGTGAGGTAGGGGGTCCGCAGTTCTTC
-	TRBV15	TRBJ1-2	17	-	CATSIGTDQLANYGYTF	TGTGCCACCAGCATCGGCACAGACCAACTTGCTAACTATGGCTACACCTTC
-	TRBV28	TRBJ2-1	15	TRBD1	CASILAGTVYNEQFF	TGTGCCAGCATCCTCGCCGGGACAGTCTACAATGAGCAGTTCTTC
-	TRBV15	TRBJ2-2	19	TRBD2	CATSILPGTSGTNTGELFF	TGTGCCACCAGCATTCTCCCGGGGACTAGCGGTACGAACACCGGGGAGCTGTTTTTT
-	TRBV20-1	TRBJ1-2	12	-	CAVRVANYGYTF	TGCGCCGTGAGGGTAGCTAACTATGGCTACACCTTC
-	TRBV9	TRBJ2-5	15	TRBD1	CASSEGDRGIETQYF	TGTGCCAGCAGCGAGGGGGACAGGGGGATAGAGACCCAGTACTTC
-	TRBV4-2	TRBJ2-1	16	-	CASSQWGGGGGNEPFF	TGTGCCAGCAGCCAATGGGGCGGGGGAGGGGGAAATGAGCCGTTCTTC